Shown below are 13 T cell receptor beta chains from a single sample sequenced in a study of shared clonotypes between healthy human individuals. The repertoire was sequenced with immunoSEQ multiplex PCR; TCRdb's copy has only in-frame clones and lacks some. This table has about 2 million clones, 85% to 95% appearing once. Sequencing was carried out using naive CD4+ T cells sorted from blood. Subset described: CD45RA+ positively selected. These receptors all come from a man between 18 and 35 years old in good health.

The rearrangement links TRBV4-1 to TRBJ2-6; D is unresolved. The germline CDR1 and CDR2 sequences are MGHRA and YSYEKL. The CDR3 loop spans 18 amino acids. V was trimmed by 1 base and J by 0 bases, leaving 13 bases between them. CDR3 residues: CASSQVPGLISGANVLTF. The DNA of the CDR3 is TGCGCCAGCAGCCAAGTCCCCGGGTTGATCTCTGGGGCCAACGTCCTGACTTTC.

The chain is built from TRBV6-5 and TRBJ2-4; perhaps TRBD1 as D (5 bases). The CDR3 is made up of 15 amino acids. Trimming shortened V by 0 bases and J by 3 bases, and 9 bases separated the two germline ends. Germline-derived CDR1 and CDR2 are MNHEY and SVGAGI. The CDR3 region has the DNA TGTGCCAGCAGTTACTCAGGGGTTGGCAAAAACATTCAGTACTTC. Translation: CASSYSGVGKNIQYF.

A word on this clone: This sample includes further DNA sequences coding for the same CDR3. The CDR3 DNA reads TGCGCCAGCAGCTTGTCAGGATTGAACACTGAAGCTTTCTTT. Its protein is CASSLSGLNTEAFF. This rearrangement joins TRBV5-1 to TRBJ1-1; no definite D call. Looked up from germline, CDR1 is SGHRS and CDR2 is YFSETQ. CDR3 length equals 14 residues. Trimming removed 1 base at V and 0 bases at J, with 7 bases between. The whole variable domain, filled in from reference TRBV5-1 and TRBJ1-1, reads KAGVTQTPRYLIKTRGQQVTLSCSPISGHRSVSWYQQTPGQGLQFLFEYFSETQRNKGNFPGRFSGRQFSNSRSEMNVSTLELGDSALYLCASSLSGLNTEAFFGQGTRLTVV.

This chain's CDR3 is CASSRGTPMDRNTEAFF. The CDR3, as DNA: TGCGCCAGCAGCAGAGGGACCCCGATGGACAGGAACACTGAAGCTTTCTTT. V and J are TRBV5-1 and TRBJ1-1, with TRBD1 as a possible D gene (6 bases). With 4 bases removed from V and 1 base from J, the gap between germline ends came to 20 bases. There are 17 residues in the CDR3. The V gene's germline CDR1 is SGHRS and CDR2 YFSETQ.

This clone appeared once. The rearrangement joins TRBV11-2 to TRBJ1-1, with TRBD1 as a possible D gene (6 bases). The CDR3 extends over 17 amino acids. Trimming took 1 base from V and 0 from J, leaving 15 bases between them. Per the germline V gene, CDR1 is SGHAT and CDR2 is FQNNGV. CDR3 loop: CASSLVSGAGMNTEAFF. In DNA, the CDR3 is TGTGCCAGCAGCTTAGTTTCGGGGGCAGGAATGAACACTGAAGCTTTCTTT.

The chain carries TRBV9 and TRBJ1-6, with D perhaps TRBD1 (6 bases). The CDR3 totals 15 residues. Trimming took 4 bases from V and 10 from J, leaving 18 bases between them. Germline loops: CDR1 SGDLS, CDR2 YYNGEE. CDR3 DNA: TGTGCCAGCAGCACCAACGGGGAAAGGGGGTCACCCCTCCACTTT. Translating it yields CASSTNGERGSPLHF.

The chain employs TRBV2 and TRBJ2-3, with 10 positions matching TRBD1. After removal of 6 bases from V and 4 bases from J, the junction contained 7 bases not matched to a gene. Germline CDR1 reads SNHLY; CDR2 reads FYNNEI. The CDR3 has 15 residues. The CDR3 reads CASSQTGQGSDTQYF. CDR3 bases: TGTGCCAGCAGCCAGACGGGACAGGGGTCAGATACGCAGTATTTT.

The V call is TRBV2, the J call TRBJ2-7, with TRBD1 identical over 7 bases. J lost 3 bases, V lost 10 bases, and 9 bases had no gene match. The germline gives CDR1 SNHLY, CDR2 FYNNEI. The CDR3 extends over 13 amino acids. CDR3 bases: TGTGCCACCACCATGGACAGGATCTACGAGCAGTACTTC. Translated, it gives CATTMDRIYEQYF.

The V gene is TRBV29-1, the J gene TRBJ2-7; the D gene is possibly TRBD1 (7 bases). V lost 7 bases and J lost 0, with 10 bases in between. Germline CDR1 and CDR2: SQVTM and ANQGSEA. This CDR3 is 12 amino acids long. Here the CDR3 reads CSGRDSSYEQYF. The DNA of the CDR3 is TGCAGCGGGAGGGACAGCTCCTACGAGCAGTACTTC.

The chain joins TRBV7-6 to TRBJ2-3; 9 nucleotides match TRBD1. The CDR3 totals 17 residues. CDR1 and CDR2 from the germline V gene are SGHVS and FNYEAQ. Losses at the gene ends were 1 base for V and 2 bases for J; bases not matched to a gene: 7. The chain's CDR3 is CASSLDGWDRDTDTQYF. The CDR3 coding sequence is TGTGCCAGCAGCTTAGATGGTTGGGACAGGGACACAGATACGCAGTATTTT. The full variable domain, with the rest looked up from reference TRBV7-6 and TRBJ2-3, is GAGVSQSPRYKVTKRGQDVALRCDPISGHVSLYWYRQALGQGPEFLTYFNYEAQQDKSGLPNDRFSAERPEGSISTLTIQRTEQRDSAMYRCASSLDGWDRDTDTQYFGPGTRLTVL.

The V gene is TRBV6-6, the J gene TRBJ1-1; maybe TRBD1 (5 bases). The germline V and J ends were trimmed by 4 bases and 12 bases, with 15 bases remaining between them. The CDR3 runs to 12 residues. Germline V gene sequence: CDR1 MNHNY, CDR2 SVGAGI (reference sequence). The CDR3 sequence is CASSSGLTGPFF. CDR3 DNA sequence: TGTGCCAGCAGTTCGGGACTCACAGGACCTTTCTTT.

J is TRBJ2-3 and V is TRBV11-2; 12 nucleotides align to TRBD2. This CDR3 spans 15 amino acids. Trimming cost V 5 bases and J 5 bases; bases outside gene matches: 5. Germline V gene lookup returns CDR1 SGHAT and CDR2 FQNNGV. CDR3 protein: CASSLTSGREDTQYF. The CDR3 DNA reads TGTGCCAGCAGCCTGACTAGCGGGAGAGAAGATACGCAGTATTTT.

The genes are TRBV30 and TRBJ2-3; 11 bases match TRBD2. This CDR3 is built from 13 residues. Germline V gene data show CDR1 as GTSNPN and CDR2 as SVGIG (reference sequence). Unmatched junction bases numbered 8, after V lost 8 bases and J lost 7 bases. The CDR3 protein is CAGEASGRNTQYF. CDR3 nucleotide sequence: TGTGCCGGGGAGGCTAGCGGGAGGAATACGCAGTATTTT.